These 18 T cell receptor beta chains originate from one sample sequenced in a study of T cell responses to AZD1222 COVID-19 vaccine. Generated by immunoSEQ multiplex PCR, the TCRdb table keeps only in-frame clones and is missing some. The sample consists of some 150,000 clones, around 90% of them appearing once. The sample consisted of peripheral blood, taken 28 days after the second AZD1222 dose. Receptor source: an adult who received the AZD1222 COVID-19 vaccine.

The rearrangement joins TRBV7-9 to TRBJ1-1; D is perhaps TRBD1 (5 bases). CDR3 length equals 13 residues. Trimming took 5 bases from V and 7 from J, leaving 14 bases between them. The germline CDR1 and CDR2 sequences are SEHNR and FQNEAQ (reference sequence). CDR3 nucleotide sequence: TGTGCCAGCAGCCTTGGGGGGATCGGTGAAGCTTTCTTT. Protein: CASSLGGIGEAFF.

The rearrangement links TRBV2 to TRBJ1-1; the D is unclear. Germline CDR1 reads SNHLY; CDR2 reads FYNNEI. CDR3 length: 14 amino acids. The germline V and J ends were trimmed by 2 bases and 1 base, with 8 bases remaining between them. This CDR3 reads CASSEYAGNTEAFF. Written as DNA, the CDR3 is TGTGCCAGCAGTGAATATGCAGGGAACACTGAAGCTTTCTTT. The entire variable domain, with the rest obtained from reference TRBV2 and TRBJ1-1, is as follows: EPEVTQTPSHQVTQMGQEVILRCVPISNHLYFYWYRQILGQKVEFLVSFYNNEISEKSEIFDDQFSVERPDGSNFTLKIRSTKLEDSAMYFCASSEYAGNTEAFFGQGTRLTVV.

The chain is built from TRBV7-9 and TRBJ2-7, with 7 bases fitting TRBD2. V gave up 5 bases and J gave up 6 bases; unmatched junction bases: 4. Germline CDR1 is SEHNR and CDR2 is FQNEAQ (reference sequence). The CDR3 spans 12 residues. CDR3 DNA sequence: TGTGCCAGCAGCCCAGGACTAGTCGAGCAGTACTTC. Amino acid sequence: CASSPGLVEQYF.

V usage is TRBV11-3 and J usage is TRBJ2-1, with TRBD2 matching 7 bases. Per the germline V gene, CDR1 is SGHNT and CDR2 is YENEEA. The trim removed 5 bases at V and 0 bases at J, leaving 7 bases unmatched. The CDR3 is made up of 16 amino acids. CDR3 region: CASSPQRGSSYNEQFF. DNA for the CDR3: TGTGCCAGCAGCCCCCAGCGGGGTAGCTCCTACAATGAGCAGTTCTTC.

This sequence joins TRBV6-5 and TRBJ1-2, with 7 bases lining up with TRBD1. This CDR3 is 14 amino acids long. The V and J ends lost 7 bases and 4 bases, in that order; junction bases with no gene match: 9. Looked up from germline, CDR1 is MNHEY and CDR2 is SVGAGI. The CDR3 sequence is CASTQGGPSYGYTF. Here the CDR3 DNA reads TGTGCCAGCACTCAGGGGGGGCCGTCCTATGGCTACACCTTC.

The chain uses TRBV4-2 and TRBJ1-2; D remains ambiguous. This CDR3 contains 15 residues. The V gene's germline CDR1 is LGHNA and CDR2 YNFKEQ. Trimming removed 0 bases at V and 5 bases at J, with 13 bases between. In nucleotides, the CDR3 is TGTGCCAGCAGCCAAGATCCGGTTTCTGAGTATGGCTACACCTTC. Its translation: CASSQDPVSEYGYTF.

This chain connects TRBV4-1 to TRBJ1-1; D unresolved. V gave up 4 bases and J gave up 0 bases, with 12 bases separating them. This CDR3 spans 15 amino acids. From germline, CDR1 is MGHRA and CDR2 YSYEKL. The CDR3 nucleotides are TGCGCCAGCAGCCCCTACGCACTCATGAACACTGAAGCTTTCTTT. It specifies CASSPYALMNTEAFF.

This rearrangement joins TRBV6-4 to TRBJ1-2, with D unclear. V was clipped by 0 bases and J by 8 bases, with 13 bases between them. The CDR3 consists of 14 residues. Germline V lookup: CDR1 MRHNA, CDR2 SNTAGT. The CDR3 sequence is CASSDSKWPRGYTF. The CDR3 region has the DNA TGTGCCAGCAGTGACTCGAAATGGCCGCGGGGCTACACCTTC.

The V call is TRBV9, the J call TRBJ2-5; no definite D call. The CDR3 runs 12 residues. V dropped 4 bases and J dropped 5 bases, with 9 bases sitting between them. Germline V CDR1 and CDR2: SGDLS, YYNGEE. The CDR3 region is CASSPNVETQYF. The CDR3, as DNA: TGTGCCAGCAGCCCCAACGTGGAGACCCAGTACTTC.

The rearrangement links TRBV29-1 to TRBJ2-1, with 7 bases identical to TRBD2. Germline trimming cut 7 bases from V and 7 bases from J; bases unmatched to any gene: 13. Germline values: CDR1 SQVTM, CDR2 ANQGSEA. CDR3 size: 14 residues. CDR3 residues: CSASIGGSFNEQFF. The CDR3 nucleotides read TGCAGCGCTTCGATCGGGGGGAGTTTTAATGAGCAGTTCTTC.

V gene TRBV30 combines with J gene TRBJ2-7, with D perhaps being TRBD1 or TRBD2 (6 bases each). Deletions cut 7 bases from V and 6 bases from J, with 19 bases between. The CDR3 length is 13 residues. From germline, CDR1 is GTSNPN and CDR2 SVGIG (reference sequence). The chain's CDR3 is CASGAGSLREQYF. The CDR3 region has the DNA TGTGCCTCGGGGGCGGGGTCCCTACGCGAGCAGTACTTC.

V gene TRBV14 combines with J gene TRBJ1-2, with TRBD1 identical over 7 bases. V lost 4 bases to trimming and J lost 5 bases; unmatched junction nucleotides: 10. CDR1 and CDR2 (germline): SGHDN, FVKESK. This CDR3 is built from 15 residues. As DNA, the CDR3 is TGTGCCAGCAGCCTAGCCGGGACAGCAAGTTATGGCTACACCTTC. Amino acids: CASSLAGTASYGYTF.

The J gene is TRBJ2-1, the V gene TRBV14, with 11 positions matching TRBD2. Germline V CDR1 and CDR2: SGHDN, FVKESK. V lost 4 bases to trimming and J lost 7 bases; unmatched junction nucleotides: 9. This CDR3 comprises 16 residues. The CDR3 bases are TGTGCCAGCAGCCGGGCTAGCGGGAGGTTAAGGAATGAGCAGTTCTTC. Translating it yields CASSRASGRLRNEQFF.

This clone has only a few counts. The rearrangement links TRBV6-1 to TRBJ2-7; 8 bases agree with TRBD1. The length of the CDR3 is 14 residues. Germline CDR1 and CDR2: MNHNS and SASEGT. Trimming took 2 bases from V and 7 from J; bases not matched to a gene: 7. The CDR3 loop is CASSEIQGGREQYF. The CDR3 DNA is TGTGCCAGCAGTGAAATACAGGGGGGTCGAGAGCAGTACTTC.

CDR3 sequence: CASSSDRVYGYTF. The CDR3 DNA sequence: TGTGCCAGCAGTTCCGACAGGGTCTATGGCTACACCTTC. The chain is built from TRBV12-3 or TRBV12-4 and TRBJ1-2, with 7 bases identical to TRBD1. The CDR3 has 13 residues. The V and J ends lost 4 bases and 4 bases, in that order; junction bases with no gene match: 3.

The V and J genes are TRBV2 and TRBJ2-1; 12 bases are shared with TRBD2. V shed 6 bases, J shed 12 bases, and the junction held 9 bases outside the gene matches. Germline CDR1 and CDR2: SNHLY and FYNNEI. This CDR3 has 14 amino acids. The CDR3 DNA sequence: TGTGCCAGCAGCTTTGGGACTAGCGGGCCACCGCAGTTCTTC. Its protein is CASSFGTSGPPQFF.

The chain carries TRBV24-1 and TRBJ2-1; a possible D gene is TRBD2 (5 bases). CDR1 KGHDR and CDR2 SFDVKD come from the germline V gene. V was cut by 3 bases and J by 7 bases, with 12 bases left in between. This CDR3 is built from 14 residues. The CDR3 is CATSDDGIANEQFF. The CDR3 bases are TGTGCCACCAGTGATGACGGGATAGCAAATGAGCAGTTCTTC.

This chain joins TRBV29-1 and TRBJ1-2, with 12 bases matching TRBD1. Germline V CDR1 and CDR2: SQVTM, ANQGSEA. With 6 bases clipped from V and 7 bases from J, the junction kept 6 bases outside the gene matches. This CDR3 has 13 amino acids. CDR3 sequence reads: CSVTGDRGLGYTF. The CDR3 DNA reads TGCAGCGTAACCGGGGACAGGGGGCTTGGCTACACCTTC.